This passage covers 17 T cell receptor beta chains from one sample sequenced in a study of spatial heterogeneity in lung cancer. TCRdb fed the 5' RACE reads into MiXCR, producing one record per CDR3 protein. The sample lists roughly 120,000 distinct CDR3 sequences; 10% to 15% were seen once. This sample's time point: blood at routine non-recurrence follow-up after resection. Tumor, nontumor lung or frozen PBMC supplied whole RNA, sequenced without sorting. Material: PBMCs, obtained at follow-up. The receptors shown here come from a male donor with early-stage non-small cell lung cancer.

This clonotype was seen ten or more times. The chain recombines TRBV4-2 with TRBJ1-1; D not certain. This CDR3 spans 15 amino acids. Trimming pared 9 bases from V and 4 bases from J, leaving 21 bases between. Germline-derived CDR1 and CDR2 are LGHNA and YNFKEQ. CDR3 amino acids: CASSPIRLRGTEAFF. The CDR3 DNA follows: TGTGCCAGTTCGCCCATTCGATTGAGAGGCACTGAAGCTTTCTTT.

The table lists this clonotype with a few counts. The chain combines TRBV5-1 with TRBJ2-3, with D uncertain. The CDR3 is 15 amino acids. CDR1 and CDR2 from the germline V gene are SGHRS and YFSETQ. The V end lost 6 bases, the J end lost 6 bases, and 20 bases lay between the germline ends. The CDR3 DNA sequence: TGCGCCAGCATGGAACGTTCGAATCTTGGGGATACGCAGTATTTT. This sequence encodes CASMERSNLGDTQYF.

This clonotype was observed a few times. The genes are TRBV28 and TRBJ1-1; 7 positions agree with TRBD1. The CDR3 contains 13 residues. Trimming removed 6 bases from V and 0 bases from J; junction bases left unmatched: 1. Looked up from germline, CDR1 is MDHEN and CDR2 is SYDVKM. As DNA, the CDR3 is TGTGCCAGCAGGACAGGGTTGAACACTGAAGCTTTCTTT. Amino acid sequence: CASRTGLNTEAFF.

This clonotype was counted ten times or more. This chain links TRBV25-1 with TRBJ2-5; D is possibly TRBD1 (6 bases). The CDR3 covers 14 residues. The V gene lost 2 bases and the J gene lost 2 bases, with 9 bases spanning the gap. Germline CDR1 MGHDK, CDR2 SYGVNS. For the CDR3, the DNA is TGTGCCAGCAGTGAACGACAGGAACAAGAGACCCAGTACTTC. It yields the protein CASSERQEQETQYF.

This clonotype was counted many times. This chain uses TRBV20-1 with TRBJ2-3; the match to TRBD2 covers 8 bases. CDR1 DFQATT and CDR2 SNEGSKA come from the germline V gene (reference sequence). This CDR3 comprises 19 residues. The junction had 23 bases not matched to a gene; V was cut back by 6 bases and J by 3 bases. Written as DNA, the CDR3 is TGCAGTGCGAACAAAATGGGAGGAAGCGGGGGTCGGGGGACAGATACGCAGTATTTT. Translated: CSANKMGGSGGRGTDTQYF.

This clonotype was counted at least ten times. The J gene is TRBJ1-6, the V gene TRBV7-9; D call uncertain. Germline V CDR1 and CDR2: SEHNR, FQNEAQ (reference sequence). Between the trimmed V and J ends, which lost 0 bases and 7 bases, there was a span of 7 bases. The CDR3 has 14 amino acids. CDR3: CASSLAFENSPLHF. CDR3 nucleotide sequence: TGTGCCAGCAGCTTAGCCTTTGAAAATTCACCCCTCCACTTT.

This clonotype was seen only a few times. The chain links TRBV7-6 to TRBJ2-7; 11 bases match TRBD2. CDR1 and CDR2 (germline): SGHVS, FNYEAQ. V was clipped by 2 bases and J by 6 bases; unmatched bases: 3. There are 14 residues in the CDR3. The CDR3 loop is CASSLIAGGSEQYF. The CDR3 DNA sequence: TGTGCCAGCAGCTTAATAGCGGGGGGGTCCGAGCAGTACTTC. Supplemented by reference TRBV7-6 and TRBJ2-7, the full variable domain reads GAGVSQSPRYKVTKRGQDVALRCDPISGHVSLYWYRQALGQGPEFLTYFNYEAQQDKSGLPNDRFSAERPEGSISTLTIQRTEQRDSAMYRCASSLIAGGSEQYFGPGTRLTVT.

The CDR3 loop reads CATSRDPPRASSSYNSPLHF. The CDR3 nucleotides are TGTGCCACCAGCAGAGATCCCCCTAGGGCTTCGAGCTCCTATAATTCACCCCTCCACTTT. This chain joins TRBV15 and TRBJ1-6; no reliable D call. The CDR3 is 20 residues long. Germline V gives CDR1 LNHNV, CDR2 YYDKDF (reference sequence). Trimming shortened V by 0 bases and J by 0 bases, and 18 bases separated the two germline ends.

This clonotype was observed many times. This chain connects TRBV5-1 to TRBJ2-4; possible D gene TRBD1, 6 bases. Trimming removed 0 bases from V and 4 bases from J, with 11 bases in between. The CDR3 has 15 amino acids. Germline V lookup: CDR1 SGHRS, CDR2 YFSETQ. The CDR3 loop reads CASSLVAGTKNIQYF. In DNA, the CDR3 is TGCGCCAGCAGCTTGGTCGCAGGGACAAAAAACATTCAGTACTTC.

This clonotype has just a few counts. For the CDR3, the DNA is TGTGCCAGCAGCTTAGACGGAAAGGCGCAGTACTTC. Its protein is CASSLDGKAQYF. The gene calls are TRBV7-3 and TRBJ2-7; D not certain. The CDR3 runs to 12 residues. CDR1 and CDR2 from the germline V gene are SGHTA and FQGTGA. The V end was cut by 2 bases, the J end by 9 bases, with 11 bases between.

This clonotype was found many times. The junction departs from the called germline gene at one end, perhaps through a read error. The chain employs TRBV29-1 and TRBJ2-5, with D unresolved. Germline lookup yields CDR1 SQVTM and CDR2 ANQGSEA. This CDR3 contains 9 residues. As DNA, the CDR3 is TGCAGCGTTCAAGAGGACCAGTACTTC. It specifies CSVQEDQYF. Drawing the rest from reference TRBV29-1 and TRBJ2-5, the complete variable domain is SAVISQKPSRDICQRGTSLTIQCQVDSQVTMMFWYRQQPGQSLTLIATANQGSEATYESGFVIDKFPISRPNLTFSTLTVSNMSPEDSSIYLCSVQEDQYFGPGTRLLVL.

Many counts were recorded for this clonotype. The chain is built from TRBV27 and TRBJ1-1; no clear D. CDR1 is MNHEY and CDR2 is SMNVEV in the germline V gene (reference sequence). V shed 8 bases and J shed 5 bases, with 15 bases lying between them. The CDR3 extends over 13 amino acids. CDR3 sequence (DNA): TGTGCCAGCGCACCCGGGCCCGGGACTGAAGCTTTCTTT. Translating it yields CASAPGPGTEAFF.

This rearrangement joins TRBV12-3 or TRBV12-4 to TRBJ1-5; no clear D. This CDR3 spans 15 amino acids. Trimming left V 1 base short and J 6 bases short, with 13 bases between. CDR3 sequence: CASSLDSGRGQPQHF. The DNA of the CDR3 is TGTGCCAGCAGTTTAGATTCTGGACGGGGTCAGCCCCAGCATTTT.

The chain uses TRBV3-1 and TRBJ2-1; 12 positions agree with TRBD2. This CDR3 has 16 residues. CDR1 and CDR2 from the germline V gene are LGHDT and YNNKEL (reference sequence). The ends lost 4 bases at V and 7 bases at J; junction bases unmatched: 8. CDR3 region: CASSPASGGAANEQFF. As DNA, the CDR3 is TGTGCCAGCAGCCCTGCTAGCGGGGGGGCCGCGAATGAGCAGTTCTTC.

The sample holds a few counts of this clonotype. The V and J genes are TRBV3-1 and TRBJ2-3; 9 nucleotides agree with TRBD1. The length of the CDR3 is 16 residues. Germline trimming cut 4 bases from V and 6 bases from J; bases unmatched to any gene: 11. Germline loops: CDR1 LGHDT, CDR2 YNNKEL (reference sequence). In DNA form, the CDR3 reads TGTGCCAGCAGCCCATCGACAGGGGGTTTAATGGATACGCAGTATTTT. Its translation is CASSPSTGGLMDTQYF.

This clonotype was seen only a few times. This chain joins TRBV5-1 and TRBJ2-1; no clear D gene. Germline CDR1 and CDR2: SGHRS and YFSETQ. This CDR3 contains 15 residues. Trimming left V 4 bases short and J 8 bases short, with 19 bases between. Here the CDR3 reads CASSTFSRMGDEQFF. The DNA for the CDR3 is TGCGCCAGCAGCACGTTTTCTAGAATGGGCGATGAGCAGTTCTTC.

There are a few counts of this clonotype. The CDR3 sequence is CASKLDRSYEQYF. CDR3 bases: TGCGCCAGCAAGCTTGACAGGTCCTACGAGCAGTACTTC. The rearrangement links TRBV5-1 to TRBJ2-7; possible D gene TRBD1, 6 bases. Per germline, CDR1 SGHRS and CDR2 YFSETQ. The V end was cut by 6 bases, the J end by 1 base, with 11 bases between. The CDR3 has 13 residues.